This T cell receptor (beta chain) was recorded in a study of T cells after yellow fever vaccination. A process of 5'RACE template switching, which added a universal primer site and UMIs, was used to make TCR cDNA. TCRdb re-analysed the 5' RACE reads in MiXCR, keeping a single row per CDR3 protein. The sample carries fewer than 450,000 distinct CDR3 sequences, about 4% recorded once. Points from the study as a whole: A minor fraction of clonotypes spanned both CD4 and CD8 compartments. The booster saw the reappearance of most primary-vaccination clones (roughly 96% CD4, around 90% CD8).

This CDR3 is 15 amino acids long. CDR1 is LGHNA, CDR2 YNFKEQ, per germline. Trimming took 4 bases from V and 7 from J; bases not matched to a gene: 11. The table lists this clonotype with a few counts. Its target is not known. Sample: PBMCs, taken 5 days after the yellow fever booster vaccination. The chain joins TRBV4-2 to TRBJ1-2; 8 nucleotides line up with TRBD1. The sequence derives from a man between 18 and 29 years old who received the YFV17D yellow fever vaccine. The CDR3 DNA reads as TGTGCCAGCAGCCGAGTGGACAGGGATTCTTTTGGCTACACCTTC. As protein: CASSRVDRDSFGYTF.